The clone carrying this T cell receptor (beta chain) came up many times. Antigen specificity is unknown. The data derive from a study of beta chain features in type 1 diabetes. Expressed TCRB transcripts were sequenced after all isolated RNA was converted to cDNA. The study sequenced naive, central memory and regulatory T cell samples to an average of approximately 4 million reads. Method: immunoSEQ multiplex PCR; TCRdb's copy keeps in-frame clones and lacks some. The sample has about 150,000 clones, approximately 8% seen once. Sorting with CD45RO/CCR7/CD25/CD127/CD95/CD27 yielded naive, central memory, regulatory and stem-like memory CD4+ cells. Study-wide findings and caveats: Insertions were fewer and deletions more numerous at VDJ junctions in type 1 diabetes patients. There was a moderate but significant shortening of TCRB CDR3s in all four CD4+ subsets of Type 1 diabetes patients. A possible short-template PCR bias applies equally to patients and controls.

Between the trimmed V and J ends, which lost 5 bases and 6 bases, there was a span of 8 bases. Germline-derived CDR1 and CDR2 are MDHEN and SYDVKM. CDR3 length: 11 residues. The sequencing input was central memory CD4+ T cells from blood. V is TRBV28 and J is TRBJ2-7, with D hard to call. The receptor comes from a woman aged 40 to 55 with type 1 diabetes. Here the CDR3 DNA reads TGTGCCAGCAGTCCGGTTGGCGAGCAGTACTTC. Encoded protein: CASSPVGEQYF.